This TCR beta chain originates from a study of blood T cells in healthy people across ages. On the study more broadly: Every two T cells gave about one barcoded beta molecule via template switching. Regarding the study as a whole: Long-lived donors had more naive CD4+ cells and higher diversity than aged donors.

The CDR3 spans 13 residues. For this clonotype: Its specificity is unknown. One end of the junction fails to match germline, which may point to a read error.

A second PCR of 7 to 11 cycles used a sample-barcoded 5' primer and a J-beta primer mix. Tagging of each cDNA molecule was performed by a template-switch adaptor with 12 random nucleotides. One entry per CDR3 protein results from TCRdb running MiXCR on the 5' RACE reads. The repertoire has some 1.1 million distinct CDR3 sequences, around two fifths of them found once; the top ten carry around 12%. Per-sample PBMC isolation yielded at least 6.5 million cells. The sequencing sample was made of blood. The J gene is TRBJ1-2, the V gene TRBV12-3 or TRBV12-4; D gene uncertain. The receptor's source is a man aged 18 to 29 in good health. The CDR3 loop reads CASSLGLGVGHTF. The CDR3 bases are TGTGCCAGCAGTTTAGGCTTGGGCGTTGGCCACACCTTC.